This is a list of T cell receptor beta chains from one sample in a study of T cells in Graves' hyperthyroidism and ophthalmopathy. TCRdb redid the calling of the multiplex PCR reads with MiXCR, one entry per CDR3 protein. The sample has about 270,000 distinct CDR3 sequences, roughly 20% seen once. Specimen: blood. The receptor source for this set is a young man with Graves' ophthalmopathy. Each CDR3 is given with its conserved first and last residue. A row's size may be missing; if present it is once, few, many or a size class.

size	V	CDR3
-	TRBV28	CASRSGQATEAFF
many	TRBV14	CASSQVWREGHEQYF
many	TRBV28	CASSFELGGLDQPQHF
many	TRBV20-1	CSARGTGNQPQHF
-	TRBV5-6	CASSLAVDEAFF
-	TRBV6-2/TRBV6-3	CASSRGLLSSYEQYF
-	TRBV24-1	CATSDSTGVNNQPQHF
many	TRBV30	CAWRNTEAFF
few	TRBV28	CASSPGPREEQYF
few	TRBV30	CAWSRLAGSTDTQYF
many	TRBV30	CACRKPGAEIQYF
-	TRBV19	CASSILLLARDTQYF
-	TRBV30	CAWRKPFALTYNEQFF
many	TRBV3-1	CASSPSRTRNEKLFF
-	TRBV27	CASSLAGLANNEQFF
once	TRBV27	CASSLLFTSGSSGDEQFF
-	TRBV29-1	CSVDVAGLGETQYF
-	TRBV5-1	CASSLAGQGADTQYF
-	TRBV6-1	CASERGTATDTQYF
many	TRBV27	CASSSVRRDTQYF
few	TRBV28	CASSFGGRDYEQYF
-	TRBV28	CASSFRGGENGDTQYF
-	TRBV28	CASTKGDRNQPQHF
few	TRBV5-1	CASSLAGTREQYF